The 21 T cell receptor beta chains presented below share a single source sample, sequenced in a study of graft-versus-host responses after intestinal transplantation. The assay was immunoSEQ multiplex PCR, and TCRdb's table has in-frame clones only and misses some. The sample consists of some 81,000 clones, roughly 89% of them appearing once. For these TCRs, the target antigens are not known. The sequencing here drew on unstimulated CD4+ T cells sorted from spleen or lymph node cells, taken before intestinal transplant. The receptors here all came from a human donor who received an intestinal transplant.

The rearrangement links TRBV23-1 to TRBJ1-2, with D possibly being TRBD1 (5 bases). TRBV23-1 is annotated as an ORF whose role is uncertain. This CDR3 has 13 residues. Trimming pared 4 bases from V and 4 bases from J, leaving 10 bases between. The CDR3 DNA reads TGCGCCAGCAGTCCGGGACTGCTCTATGGCTACACCTTC. As protein: CASSPGLLYGYTF.

This chain joins TRBV7-2 and TRBJ2-2, with a possible D match to TRBD2 (5 bases). The CDR3 is made up of 12 amino acids. CDR1 is SGHTA and CDR2 is FQGNSA in the germline V gene. The V end lost 5 bases, the J end lost 9 bases, and 10 bases lay between the germline ends. The CDR3 DNA follows: TGTGCCAGCAGCCGCGCCGGGAGGGAGCTGTTTTTT. It translates to CASSRAGRELFF.

The gene calls are TRBV2 and TRBJ1-5, with no clear D. Per the germline V gene, CDR1 is SNHLY and CDR2 is FYNNEI. The CDR3 consists of 15 residues. V gave up 2 bases and J gave up 4 bases, with 12 bases separating them. The CDR3 nucleotides read TGTGCCAGCAGTGAAATGTTGGGCCAAAATCAGCCCCAGCATTTT. Its translation: CASSEMLGQNQPQHF.

The rearrangement links TRBV5-4 to TRBJ1-6; the D gene is possibly TRBD1 (5 bases). The CDR3 totals 15 residues. Germline CDR1 SGHNT, CDR2 YYREEE (reference sequence). Trimming stripped 4 bases from V and 8 bases from J, with 16 bases between. The CDR3 loop reads CASSLKGRADSPLHF. CDR3 nucleotide sequence: TGTGCCAGCAGCCTGAAGGGCAGGGCTGATTCACCCCTCCACTTT.

The CDR3 coding sequence is TGTGCCAGCAGCTCGCAGGGGGACCAGCCCCAGCATTTT. This gives the protein CASSSQGDQPQHF. The chain combines TRBV9 with TRBJ1-5, with TRBD1 matching over 7 bases. V dropped 4 bases and J dropped 7; count of bases not matched to a gene: 5. The CDR3 extends over 13 amino acids. Per the germline V gene, CDR1 is SGDLS and CDR2 is YYNGEE.

The chain links TRBV6-1 to TRBJ2-5; no reliable D call. This CDR3 is built from 12 residues. With 1 base removed from V and 5 bases from J, the gap between germline ends came to 5 bases. Germline V gene data show CDR1 as MNHNS and CDR2 as SASEGT. The CDR3 loop is CASSEGEETQYF. The CDR3 DNA follows: TGTGCCAGCAGTGAAGGAGAGGAGACCCAGTACTTC.

This chain connects TRBV5-4 to TRBJ1-6; D call uncertain. CDR1 and CDR2 (germline): SGHNT, YYREEE (reference sequence). The CDR3 consists of 19 residues. The germline V and J ends were trimmed by 4 bases and 6 bases, with 26 bases remaining between them. The CDR3 loop is CASSQVTKVSPRANSPLHF. The DNA for the CDR3 is TGTGCCAGCAGCCAAGTAACGAAAGTTTCCCCACGAGCTAATTCACCCCTCCACTTT.

The chain combines TRBV27 with TRBJ2-7; perhaps TRBD2 as D (5 bases). Germline V gene data show CDR1 as MNHEY and CDR2 as SMNVEV (reference sequence). This CDR3 spans 15 amino acids. V was clipped by 1 base and J by 2 bases, with 12 bases between them. The CDR3 here is CASSLYLGRTYEQYF. CDR3 in DNA: TGTGCCAGCAGTTTATATTTAGGGAGAACCTACGAGCAGTACTTC.

Here the CDR3 DNA reads TGTGCCAGCAGTCCCTTAGGGGTGGGCTATGGCTACACCTTC. Protein sequence: CASSPLGVGYGYTF. The chain is built from TRBV27 and TRBJ1-2; D may be TRBD1 (5 bases). This CDR3 contains 14 residues. V was shortened by 5 bases and J by 4 bases, with 14 bases between the two germline ends. Germline V lookup: CDR1 MNHEY, CDR2 SMNVEV (reference sequence).

This clone showed up just a few times. V usage is TRBV28 and J usage is TRBJ2-1, with 8 bases matching TRBD2. Germline values: CDR1 MDHEN, CDR2 SYDVKM. V shed 2 bases and J 5 bases; nucleotides not matched to a gene: 2. This CDR3 contains 14 residues. CDR3 sequence reads: CASSLLAGHNEQFF. CDR3 nucleotide sequence: TGTGCCAGCAGTTTACTAGCGGGTCACAATGAGCAGTTCTTC.

The J gene is TRBJ2-5, the V gene TRBV6-5, with 13 bases lining up with TRBD2. This CDR3 is built from 16 residues. With 1 base clipped from V and 5 bases from J, the junction kept 4 bases outside the gene matches. CDR1 and CDR2 from the germline V gene are MNHEY and SVGAGI. The CDR3 loop reads CASSYWGLAGRETQYF. The CDR3 DNA follows: TGTGCCAGCAGTTACTGGGGACTAGCGGGGCGGGAGACCCAGTACTTC.

The chain employs TRBV11-2 and TRBJ2-5; TRBD2 matches 15 bases. This CDR3 is 17 amino acids long. V dropped 4 bases and J dropped 4; count of bases not matched to a gene: 7. The germline CDR1 and CDR2 sequences are SGHAT and FQNNGV. The CDR3, as DNA: TGTGCCAGCAGCTCAGGACTAGCGGGGGGGGTCCGAGAGACCCAGTACTTC. It translates to CASSSGLAGGVRETQYF.

CDR3 sequence reads: CASVGQGRAPNEQFF. In nucleotides, the CDR3 is TGTGCCAGCGTAGGGCAGGGGAGGGCTCCCAATGAGCAGTTCTTC. The chain links TRBV5-6 to TRBJ2-1; maybe TRBD2 (7 bases). The CDR3 covers 15 residues. The V and J ends lost 7 bases and 6 bases respectively, with 20 bases between them. Germline V gives CDR1 SGHDT, CDR2 YYEEEE. The full variable domain, its missing parts supplied by reference TRBV5-6 and TRBJ2-1, is DAGVTQSPTHLIKTRGQQVTLRCSPKSGHDTVSWYQQALGQGPQFIFQYYEEEERQRGNFPDRFSGHQFPNYSSELNVNALLLGDSALYLCASVGQGRAPNEQFFGPGTRLTVL.

V is TRBV6-1 and J is TRBJ2-3, with 10 bases that match TRBD1. Looked up from germline, CDR1 is MNHNS and CDR2 is SASEGT. Unmatched junction bases numbered 7, after V lost 4 bases and J lost 6 bases. The CDR3 is 15 amino acids. CDR3 sequence (DNA): TGTGCCAGCAGTGGGTTGACAGGGGGCGGTGATACGCAGTATTTT. Translated, it gives CASSGLTGGGDTQYF.

This clone was recorded a few times. The rearrangement joins TRBV28 to TRBJ2-7, with 9 bases lining up with TRBD2. This CDR3 is 16 amino acids long. In germline, CDR1 is MDHEN, CDR2 SYDVKM. With 5 bases clipped from V and 5 bases from J, the junction kept 13 bases outside the gene matches. CDR3 nucleotides: TGTGCCAGCAGTCTGGATTCGGGGGGACTAGCCAACGAGCAGTACTTC. Its translation is CASSLDSGGLANEQYF.

This rearrangement joins TRBV2 to TRBJ1-5; TRBD1 might be the D (5 bases). V was clipped by 7 bases and J by 10 bases, with 11 bases between them. There are 11 residues in the CDR3. CDR1 and CDR2 from the germline V gene are SNHLY and FYNNEI. CDR3 residues: CASKTAGPQHF. CDR3 nucleotides: TGTGCCAGCAAGACAGCCGGCCCCCAGCATTTT.

The rearrangement uses TRBV27 and TRBJ2-2; 8 nucleotides agree with TRBD1. Germline CDR1 and CDR2: MNHEY and SMNVEV (reference sequence). The V segment lost 1 base and the J segment 1 base; nucleotides outside the gene matches: 2. There are 16 residues in the CDR3. Here the CDR3 DNA reads TGTGCCAGCAGTTTATGGACAGGGATGAACACCGGGGAGCTGTTTTTT. Translated, it gives CASSLWTGMNTGELFF.

The chain couples TRBV28 to TRBJ2-1; TRBD2 matches at 11 bases. This CDR3 contains 14 residues. V was pared by 7 bases and J by 9 bases, with 8 bases of the junction left unmatched. CDR1 is MDHEN, CDR2 SYDVKM, per germline. The CDR3 protein is CASNRSGRVPEQFF. In DNA, the CDR3 is TGTGCCAGCAACCGTAGCGGGAGGGTACCTGAGCAGTTCTTC.

This chain links TRBV2 with TRBJ2-6, with 10 bases matching TRBD2. Germline assignment: CDR1 SNHLY and CDR2 FYNNEI. Trimming cost V 10 bases and J 2 bases; bases outside gene matches: 5. The length of the CDR3 is 15 residues. CDR3 amino acids: CATRAGGPGANVLTF. CDR3 DNA sequence: TGTGCCACCCGAGCGGGGGGGCCTGGGGCCAACGTCCTGACTTTC.

This chain links TRBV6-6 with TRBJ1-3, with 9 bases fitting TRBD1. Unmatched junction bases numbered 5, after V lost 6 bases and J lost 2 bases. This CDR3 spans 15 amino acids. From germline, CDR1 is MNHNY and CDR2 SVGAGI (reference sequence). CDR3 region: CASSPHRGPGNTIYF. In nucleotides, the CDR3 is TGTGCCAGCAGCCCCCACAGGGGGCCTGGAAACACCATATATTTT.

As to this clone: A read error may account for a junction end that differs from germline. The chain links TRBV2 to TRBJ2-7, with a possible D match to TRBD2 (5 bases). The germline gives CDR1 SNHLY, CDR2 FYNNEI. The CDR3 contains 10 residues. CDR3 residues: CASSGGPPHF. As DNA, the CDR3 is TGTGCCAGCAGCGGAGGCCCTCCACACTTC. Complete variable domain (other parts from reference TRBV2 and TRBJ2-7): EPEVTQTPSHQVTQMGQEVILRCVPISNHLYFYWYRQILGQKVEFLVSFYNNEISEKSEIFDDQFSVERPDGSNFTLKIRSTKLEDSAMYFCASSGGPPHFGPGTRLTVT.